The rows below give T cell receptor beta chains drawn from one sample of a study of blood T cells in healthy people across ages. TCRdb analysed the 5' RACE reads with MiXCR anew, one entry per CDR3 protein. This sample carries more than 450,000 distinct CDR3 sequences, about 28% of them seen once, and the ten largest clones take approximately 3.6%. The same data also went into a second study, on T cells of mothers and their children.

Sequencing was carried out using blood. The receptors here all came from a boy aged 2-15 years in good health. Both conserved end residues are part of each CDR3. The D gene is left open where the match is weak. The size entry is marked missing in some rows and otherwise reads once, few, many or a size class.

j_gene: TRBJ2-2
d_gene: TRBD2
v_gene: TRBV29-1
abundance: -
CDR3aa: CSVRGGANTGELFF
CDR3nt: TGCAGCGTTCGTGGGGGGGCGAACACCGGGGAGCTGTTTTTT

j_gene: TRBJ2-3
d_gene: -
v_gene: TRBV6-6
abundance: once
CDR3aa: CASSYWLRETDTQYF
CDR3nt: TGTGCCAGCAGTTACTGGTTACGCGAAACAGATACGCAGTATTTT

j_gene: TRBJ2-7
d_gene: TRBD1
v_gene: TRBV12-3/TRBV12-4
abundance: few
CDR3aa: CASRGQGTYEQYF
CDR3nt: TGTGCCAGCAGAGGACAGGGTACGTACGAGCAGTACTTC

j_gene: TRBJ1-4
d_gene: -
v_gene: TRBV20-1
abundance: -
CDR3aa: CSARDGGEKLFF
CDR3nt: TGCAGTGCTAGAGATGGAGGCGAAAAACTGTTTTTT

j_gene: TRBJ1-5
d_gene: -
v_gene: TRBV28
abundance: few
CDR3aa: CASSRTVVQPQHF
CDR3nt: TGTGCCAGCAGCCGGACAGTAGTTCAGCCCCAGCATTTT

j_gene: TRBJ2-1
d_gene: -
v_gene: TRBV4-1
abundance: -
CDR3aa: CASSQVVGLPSNEQFF
CDR3nt: TGCGCCAGCAGCCAAGTGGTTGGGCTACCGTCCAATGAGCAGTTCTTC

j_gene: TRBJ2-5
d_gene: -
v_gene: TRBV9
abundance: -
CDR3aa: CASSVEAGHIGETQYF
CDR3nt: TGTGCCAGCAGCGTAGAGGCGGGGCATATAGGGGAGACCCAGTACTTC

j_gene: TRBJ2-2
d_gene: -
v_gene: TRBV12-5
abundance: -
CDR3aa: CASRPGSNTGELFF
CDR3nt: TGTGCTTCTCGGCCAGGCTCGAACACCGGGGAGCTGTTTTTT

j_gene: TRBJ2-4
d_gene: -
v_gene: TRBV9
abundance: -
CDR3aa: CASSPDGILKNIQYF
CDR3nt: TGTGCCAGCAGCCCAGATGGGATCCTAAAAAACATTCAGTACTTC

j_gene: TRBJ1-1
d_gene: -
v_gene: TRBV2
abundance: few
CDR3aa: CASSEAQPVTEAFF
CDR3nt: TGTGCCAGCAGTGAGGCGCAGCCAGTCACTGAAGCTTTCTTT

j_gene: TRBJ2-7
d_gene: TRBD1
v_gene: TRBV10-2
abundance: few
CDR3aa: CASSEKDRVKNEQYF
CDR3nt: TGCGCCAGCAGTGAGAAGGACAGGGTAAAGAACGAGCAGTACTTC

j_gene: TRBJ1-4
d_gene: -
v_gene: TRBV2
abundance: few
CDR3aa: CASLIQPNEKLFF
CDR3nt: TGTGCCAGCCTTATACAGCCTAATGAAAAACTGTTTTTT

j_gene: TRBJ2-1
d_gene: -
v_gene: TRBV5-1
abundance: few
CDR3aa: CASRGLPQDREQFF
CDR3nt: TGCGCCAGCCGAGGGCTCCCTCAGGATAGAGAGCAGTTCTTC

j_gene: TRBJ2-5
d_gene: -
v_gene: TRBV20-1
abundance: few
CDR3aa: CSAGEYRVSQETQYF
CDR3nt: TGCAGTGCTGGAGAATACAGGGTCAGTCAAGAGACCCAGTACTTC

j_gene: TRBJ2-2
d_gene: -
v_gene: TRBV4-1
abundance: -
CDR3aa: CASSQVLSHGELFF
CDR3nt: TGCGCCAGCAGCCAAGTTCTATCTCACGGGGAGCTGTTTTTT

j_gene: TRBJ1-3
d_gene: TRBD1
v_gene: TRBV6-1
abundance: -
CDR3aa: CASSNAGQDFVSGNTIYF
CDR3nt: TGTGCCAGCAGTAACGCGGGACAGGACTTCGTTAGCGGAAACACCATATATTTT

j_gene: TRBJ2-1
d_gene: TRBD2
v_gene: TRBV15
abundance: -
CDR3aa: CATSRVRGLAGGRAGNEQFF
CDR3nt: TGTGCCACCAGCAGAGTTAGGGGACTAGCGGGAGGAAGGGCCGGGAATGAGCAGTTCTTC

j_gene: TRBJ1-2
d_gene: -
v_gene: TRBV4-2
abundance: few
CDR3aa: CASSQDGYQGYTF
CDR3nt: TGTGCCAGCAGCCAAGATGGGTACCAAGGCTACACCTTC

j_gene: TRBJ1-2
d_gene: TRBD1
v_gene: TRBV20-1
abundance: -
CDR3aa: CSARRDRDYGYTF
CDR3nt: TGCAGTGCTAGACGGGACAGAGACTATGGCTACACCTTC

j_gene: TRBJ2-4
d_gene: -
v_gene: TRBV6-1
abundance: -
CDR3aa: CASSEISSREQYF
CDR3nt: TGTGCCAGCAGTGAAATCTCAAGTAGGGAACAGTACTTC

j_gene: TRBJ2-2
d_gene: -
v_gene: TRBV7-8
abundance: -
CDR3aa: CASSLGTTNTGELFF
CDR3nt: TGTGCCAGCAGCTTAGGGACTACGAACACCGGGGAGCTGTTTTTT

j_gene: TRBJ1-2
d_gene: -
v_gene: TRBV29-1
abundance: few
CDR3aa: CSGQTTNYGYTF
CDR3nt: TGCAGCGGTCAAACCACGAACTATGGCTACACCTTC

j_gene: TRBJ2-7
d_gene: TRBD2
v_gene: TRBV10-3
abundance: -
CDR3aa: CAISGTSLNEQYF
CDR3nt: TGTGCCATCAGTGGGACTAGTTTGAACGAGCAGTACTTC

j_gene: TRBJ2-1
d_gene: -
v_gene: TRBV4-1
abundance: few
CDR3aa: CASSPRTLRDTDNEQFF
CDR3nt: TGCGCCAGCAGCCCTCGGACCCTCAGGGATACTGACAATGAGCAGTTCTTC

j_gene: TRBJ2-4
d_gene: TRBD2
v_gene: TRBV12-3/TRBV12-4
abundance: few
CDR3aa: CASSARGGGIAKNIQYF
CDR3nt: TGTGCCAGCAGTGCCCGTGGGGGGGGGATAGCCAAAAACATTCAGTACTTC

j_gene: TRBJ2-7
d_gene: TRBD1
v_gene: TRBV14
abundance: -
CDR3aa: CASSPRTGYPYEQYF
CDR3nt: TGTGCCAGCAGCCCTCGGACAGGTTACCCTTACGAGCAGTACTTC

j_gene: TRBJ2-2
d_gene: TRBD1
v_gene: TRBV4-1
abundance: -
CDR3aa: CASSQPGQGAGELFF
CDR3nt: TGCGCCAGCAGCCAGCCCGGACAGGGGGCCGGGGAGCTGTTTTTT

j_gene: TRBJ2-7
d_gene: -
v_gene: TRBV6-6
abundance: -
CDR3aa: CASSYPGVGEQYF
CDR3nt: TGTGCCAGCAGTTACCCTGGGGTGGGCGAGCAGTACTTC

j_gene: TRBJ2-5
d_gene: -
v_gene: TRBV29-1
abundance: few
CDR3aa: CSIRQALQETQYF
CDR3nt: TGCAGCATCCGACAGGCCTTACAAGAGACCCAGTACTTC

j_gene: TRBJ2-7
d_gene: -
v_gene: TRBV5-5
abundance: few
CDR3aa: CASSLGQGHYEQYF
CDR3nt: TGTGCCAGCAGCTTGGGGCAGGGTCACTACGAGCAGTACTTC

j_gene: TRBJ1-2
d_gene: -
v_gene: TRBV6-1
abundance: once
CDR3aa: CASSEGGHLRPPNYGYTF
CDR3nt: TGTGCCAGCAGTGAAGGAGGACACCTAAGGCCTCCTAACTATGGCTACACCTTC

j_gene: TRBJ2-7
d_gene: TRBD2
v_gene: TRBV20-1
abundance: -
CDR3aa: CSASWLAGEEFYEQYF
CDR3nt: TGCAGTGCTAGTTGGCTAGCGGGAGAGGAGTTCTACGAGCAGTACTTC

j_gene: TRBJ1-5
d_gene: -
v_gene: TRBV12-3/TRBV12-4
abundance: many
CDR3aa: CASSLAGRGDQPQHF
CDR3nt: TGTGCCAGCAGTTTAGCCGGGCGGGGGGATCAGCCCCAGCATTTT

j_gene: TRBJ2-5
d_gene: TRBD2
v_gene: TRBV5-1
abundance: few
CDR3aa: CASSLTVAGNYQETQYF
CDR3nt: TGCGCCAGCAGCTTGACGGTAGCGGGCAACTACCAAGAGACCCAGTACTTC

j_gene: TRBJ1-6
d_gene: -
v_gene: TRBV29-1
abundance: few
CDR3aa: CSAGLSSYNSPLHF
CDR3nt: TGCAGCGCGGGATTAAGCTCCTATAATTCACCCCTCCACTTT

j_gene: TRBJ2-2
d_gene: -
v_gene: TRBV6-5
abundance: once
CDR3aa: CASSYRSTGELFF
CDR3nt: TGTGCCAGCAGTTATAGGTCCACCGGGGAGCTGTTTTTT

j_gene: TRBJ2-1
d_gene: -
v_gene: TRBV9
abundance: once
CDR3aa: CASSVGNSGAYNEQFF
CDR3nt: TGTGCCAGCAGCGTAGGGAATAGTGGAGCCTACAATGAGCAGTTCTTC

j_gene: TRBJ1-2
d_gene: -
v_gene: TRBV29-1
abundance: once
CDR3aa: CSVEGRDTAYGYTF
CDR3nt: TGCAGCGTTGAAGGCCGGGACACCGCCTATGGCTACACCTTC

j_gene: TRBJ1-6
d_gene: -
v_gene: TRBV29-1
abundance: medium-sized
CDR3aa: CSVATTDGSPLHF
CDR3nt: TGCAGCGTCGCCACCACGGATGGTTCACCCCTCCACTTT

j_gene: TRBJ2-5
d_gene: -
v_gene: TRBV12-3/TRBV12-4
abundance: few
CDR3aa: CASSFKTGGTDPQETQYF
CDR3nt: TGTGCCAGCAGTTTTAAGACTGGCGGGACGGACCCACAAGAGACCCAGTACTTC

j_gene: TRBJ2-2
d_gene: TRBD2
v_gene: TRBV5-5
abundance: -
CDR3aa: CASTSSGRPNTGELFF
CDR3nt: TGTGCCAGCACCTCTAGCGGGAGGCCGAACACCGGGGAGCTGTTTTTT

j_gene: TRBJ2-5
d_gene: -
v_gene: TRBV6-5
abundance: -
CDR3aa: CASRLGAIQETQYF
CDR3nt: TGTGCCAGCAGGCTCGGGGCGATCCAAGAGACCCAGTACTTC

j_gene: TRBJ2-3
d_gene: -
v_gene: TRBV7-2
abundance: -
CDR3aa: CASSSGAASTDTQYF
CDR3nt: TGTGCCAGCAGCTCGGGGGCTGCCAGCACAGATACGCAGTATTTT

j_gene: TRBJ2-1
d_gene: -
v_gene: TRBV10-3
abundance: -
CDR3aa: CAIRAEGNEQFF
CDR3nt: TGTGCCATCAGGGCTGAGGGCAATGAGCAGTTCTTC

j_gene: TRBJ1-1
d_gene: TRBD1
v_gene: TRBV20-1
abundance: -
CDR3aa: CSAREGTGGLNTEAFF
CDR3nt: TGCAGTGCTAGAGAAGGGACAGGGGGGCTGAACACTGAAGCTTTCTTT

j_gene: TRBJ2-5
d_gene: -
v_gene: TRBV2
abundance: -
CDR3aa: CASGASRETQYF
CDR3nt: TGTGCCAGCGGTGCGTCACGGGAGACCCAGTACTTC

j_gene: TRBJ1-5
d_gene: -
v_gene: TRBV11-2
abundance: few
CDR3aa: CASSRTGGNLPSNQPQHF
CDR3nt: TGTGCCAGCAGCCGAACGGGGGGGAACTTACCTAGCAATCAGCCCCAGCATTTT

j_gene: TRBJ1-2
d_gene: TRBD1
v_gene: TRBV7-2
abundance: few
CDR3aa: CASSTQDRVRGGYTF
CDR3nt: TGTGCCAGCAGCACCCAGGACAGGGTCCGGGGTGGCTACACCTTC

j_gene: TRBJ2-1
d_gene: -
v_gene: TRBV4-3
abundance: -
CDR3aa: CASSQEHEQFF
CDR3nt: TGCGCCAGCAGCCAAGAGCATGAGCAGTTCTTC

j_gene: TRBJ2-7
d_gene: -
v_gene: TRBV7-6
abundance: -
CDR3aa: CASSLEPGASYEQYF
CDR3nt: TGTGCCAGCAGCTTAGAGCCGGGGGCCTCCTACGAGCAGTACTTC